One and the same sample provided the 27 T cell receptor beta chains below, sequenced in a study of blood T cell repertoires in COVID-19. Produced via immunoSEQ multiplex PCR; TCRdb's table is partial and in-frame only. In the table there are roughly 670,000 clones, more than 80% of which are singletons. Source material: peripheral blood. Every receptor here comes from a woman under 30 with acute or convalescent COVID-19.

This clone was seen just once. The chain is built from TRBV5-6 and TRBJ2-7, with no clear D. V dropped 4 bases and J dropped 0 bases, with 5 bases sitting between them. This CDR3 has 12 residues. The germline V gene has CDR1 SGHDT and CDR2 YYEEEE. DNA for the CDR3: TGTGCCAGCAGCCCCAACTCCTACGAGCAGTACTTC. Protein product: CASSPNSYEQYF.

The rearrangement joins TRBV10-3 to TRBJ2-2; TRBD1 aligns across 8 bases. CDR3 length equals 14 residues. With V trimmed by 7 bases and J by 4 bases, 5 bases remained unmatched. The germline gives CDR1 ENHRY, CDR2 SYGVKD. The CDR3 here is CAITPGQGTGELFF. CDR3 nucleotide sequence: TGTGCCATCACTCCAGGACAGGGCACCGGGGAGCTGTTTTTT.

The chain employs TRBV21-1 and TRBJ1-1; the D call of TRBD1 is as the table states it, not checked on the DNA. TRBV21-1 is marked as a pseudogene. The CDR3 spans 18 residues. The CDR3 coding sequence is TGTGCCAGCAGCCACTACCGACAGGGGTGGGATGGTGGCACTGAAGCTTTCTTT. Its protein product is CASSHYRQGWDGGTEAFF.

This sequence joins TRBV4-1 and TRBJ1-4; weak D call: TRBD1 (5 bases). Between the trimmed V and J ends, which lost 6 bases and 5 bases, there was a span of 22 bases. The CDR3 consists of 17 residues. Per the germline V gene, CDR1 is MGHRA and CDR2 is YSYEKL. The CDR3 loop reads CASRDDLWGDLNEKLFF. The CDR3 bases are TGCGCCAGCAGGGACGACCTTTGGGGGGATCTCAATGAAAAACTGTTTTTT.

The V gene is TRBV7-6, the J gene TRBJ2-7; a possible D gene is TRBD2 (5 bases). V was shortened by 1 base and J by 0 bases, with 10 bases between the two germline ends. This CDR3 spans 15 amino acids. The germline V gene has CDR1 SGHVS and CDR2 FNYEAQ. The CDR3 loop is CASSLEVGSSYEQYF. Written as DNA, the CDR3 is TGTGCCAGCAGCTTAGAGGTAGGGAGCTCCTACGAGCAGTACTTC.

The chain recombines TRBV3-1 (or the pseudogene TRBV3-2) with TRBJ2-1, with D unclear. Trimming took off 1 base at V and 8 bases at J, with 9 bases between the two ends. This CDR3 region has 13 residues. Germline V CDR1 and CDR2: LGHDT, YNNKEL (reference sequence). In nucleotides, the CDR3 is TGTGCCAGCAGCCAAGTAGCACGGGATGAGCAGTTCTTC. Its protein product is CASSQVARDEQFF.

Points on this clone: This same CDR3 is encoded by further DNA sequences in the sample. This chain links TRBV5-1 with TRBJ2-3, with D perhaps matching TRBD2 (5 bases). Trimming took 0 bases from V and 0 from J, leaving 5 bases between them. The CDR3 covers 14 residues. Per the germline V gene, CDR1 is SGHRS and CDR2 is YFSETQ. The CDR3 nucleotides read TGCGCCAGCAGCTTGGGCGGGAGCACAGATACGCAGTATTTT. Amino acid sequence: CASSLGGSTDTQYF.

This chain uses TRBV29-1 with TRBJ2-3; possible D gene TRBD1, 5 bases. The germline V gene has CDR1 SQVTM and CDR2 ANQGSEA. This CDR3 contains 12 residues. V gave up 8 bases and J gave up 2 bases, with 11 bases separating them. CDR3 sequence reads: CSLRQNTDTQYF. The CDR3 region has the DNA TGCAGCCTTAGACAGAACACAGATACGCAGTATTTT.

Here the CDR3 reads CASSPMSLGGKGSPLHF. CDR3 nucleotide sequence: TGCGCCAGCAGCCCCATGAGCCTGGGAGGGAAAGGCTCACCCCTCCACTTT. The J gene is TRBJ1-6, the V gene TRBV5-1, with D hard to call. The CDR3 spans 17 residues. Trimming removed 4 bases at V and 10 bases at J, with 24 bases between. The germline V gene encodes CDR1 SGHRS and CDR2 YFSETQ.

CDR3 bases: TGTGCCATCAGTGATAGGACTAGCGGGGCGGGCTCCTACAATGAGCAGTTCTTC. Amino acid sequence: CAISDRTSGAGSYNEQFF. The V gene is TRBV10-3, the J gene TRBJ2-1; TRBD2 matches 12 bases. Germline V gene sequence: CDR1 ENHRY, CDR2 SYGVKD. Unmatched junction bases numbered 6, after V lost 3 bases and J lost 0 bases. CDR3 length equals 18 residues.

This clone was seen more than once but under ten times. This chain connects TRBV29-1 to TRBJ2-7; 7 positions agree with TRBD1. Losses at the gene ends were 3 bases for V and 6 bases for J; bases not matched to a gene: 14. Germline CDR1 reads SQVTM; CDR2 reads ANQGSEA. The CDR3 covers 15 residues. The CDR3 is CSVEASGTESSEQYF. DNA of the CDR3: TGCAGCGTTGAGGCCTCCGGGACAGAATCCAGCGAGCAGTACTTC.

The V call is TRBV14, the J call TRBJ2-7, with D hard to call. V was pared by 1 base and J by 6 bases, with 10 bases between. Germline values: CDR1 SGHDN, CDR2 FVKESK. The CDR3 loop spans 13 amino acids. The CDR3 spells CASSQGAVSEQYF. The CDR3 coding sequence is TGTGCCAGCAGCCAAGGGGCTGTTTCCGAGCAGTACTTC. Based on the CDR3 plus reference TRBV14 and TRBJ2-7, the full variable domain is EAGVTQFPSHSVIEKGQTVTLRCDPISGHDNLYWYRRVMGKEIKFLLHFVKESKQDESGMPNNRFLAERTGGTYSTLKVQPAELEDSGVYFCASSQGAVSEQYFGPGTRLTVT.

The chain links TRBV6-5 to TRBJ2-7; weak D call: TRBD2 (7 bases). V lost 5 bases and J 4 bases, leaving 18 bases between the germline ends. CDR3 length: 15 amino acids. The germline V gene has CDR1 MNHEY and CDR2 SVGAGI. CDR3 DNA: TGTGCCAGCAGTCCACCCGGGGGGCGAAATTACGAGCAGTACTTC. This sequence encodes CASSPPGGRNYEQYF.

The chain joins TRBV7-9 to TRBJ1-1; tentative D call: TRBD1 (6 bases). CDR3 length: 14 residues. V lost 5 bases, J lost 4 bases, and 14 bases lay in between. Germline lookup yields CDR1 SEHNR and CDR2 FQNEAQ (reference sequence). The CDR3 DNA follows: TGTGCCAGCAGCGCAAACAGGGCAGGCACTGAAGCTTTCTTT. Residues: CASSANRAGTEAFF.

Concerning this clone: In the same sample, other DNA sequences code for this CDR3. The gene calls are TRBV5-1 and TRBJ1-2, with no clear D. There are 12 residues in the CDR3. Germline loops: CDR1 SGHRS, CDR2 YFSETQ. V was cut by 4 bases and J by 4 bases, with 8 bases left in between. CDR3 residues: CASSPDSYGYTF. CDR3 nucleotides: TGCGCCAGCAGCCCGGACTCCTATGGCTACACCTTC.

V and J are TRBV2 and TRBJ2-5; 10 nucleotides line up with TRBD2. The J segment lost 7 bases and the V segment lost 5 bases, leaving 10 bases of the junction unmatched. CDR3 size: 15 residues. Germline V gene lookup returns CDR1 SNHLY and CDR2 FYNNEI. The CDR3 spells CASSSGGAIPGTQYF. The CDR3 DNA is TGTGCCAGCAGTAGCGGGGGGGCCATTCCAGGGACCCAGTACTTC.

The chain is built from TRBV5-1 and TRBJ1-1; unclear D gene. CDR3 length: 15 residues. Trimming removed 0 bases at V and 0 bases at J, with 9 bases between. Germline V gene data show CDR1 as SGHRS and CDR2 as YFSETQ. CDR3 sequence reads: CASSLALTVNTEAFF. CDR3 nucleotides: TGCGCCAGCAGCTTGGCCCTCACAGTGAACACTGAAGCTTTCTTT.

The CDR3 here is CASSRTGRNTEAFF. CDR3 nucleotides: TGCGCCAGCTCCCGGACAGGACGGAACACTGAAGCTTTCTTT. The J gene is TRBJ1-1, the V gene TRBV5-1, with 7 nucleotides matching TRBD1. The CDR3 is made up of 14 amino acids. With V trimmed by 7 bases and J by 1 base, 7 bases remained unmatched. Germline V gene sequence: CDR1 SGHRS, CDR2 YFSETQ.

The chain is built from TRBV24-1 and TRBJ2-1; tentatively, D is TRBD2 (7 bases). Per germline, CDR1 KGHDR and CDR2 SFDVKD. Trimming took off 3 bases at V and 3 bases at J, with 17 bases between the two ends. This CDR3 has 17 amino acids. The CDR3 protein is CATSDRQDGRFYNEQFF. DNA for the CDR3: TGTGCCACCAGTGATCGACAGGACGGGAGGTTCTACAATGAGCAGTTCTTC.

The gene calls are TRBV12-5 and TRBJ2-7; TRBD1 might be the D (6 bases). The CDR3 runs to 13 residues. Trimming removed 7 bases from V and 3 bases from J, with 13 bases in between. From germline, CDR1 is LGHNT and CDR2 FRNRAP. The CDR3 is CASDRRDNYEQYF. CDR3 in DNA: TGTGCTAGTGACCGCCGGGACAACTACGAGCAGTACTTC.

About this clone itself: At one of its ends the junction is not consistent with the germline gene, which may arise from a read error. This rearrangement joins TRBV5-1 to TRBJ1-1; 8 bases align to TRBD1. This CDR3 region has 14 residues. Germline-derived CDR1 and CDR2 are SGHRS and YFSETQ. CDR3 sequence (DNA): TGCGCCAGCAGCTCTTCTCGGACAGGGCAGGGTGTATACTTT. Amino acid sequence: CASSSSRTGQGVYF.

The DNA for the CDR3 is TGTGCCAGCAGCTTGTTTCCGGGACAGGGGGACTACACCTTC. It specifies CASSLFPGQGDYTF. The gene calls are TRBV7-2 and TRBJ1-2; 11 positions agree with TRBD1. V was pared by 3 bases and J by 10 bases, with 7 bases of the junction left unmatched. The CDR3 sequence is 14 residues long. The germline V gene encodes CDR1 SGHTA and CDR2 FQGNSA.

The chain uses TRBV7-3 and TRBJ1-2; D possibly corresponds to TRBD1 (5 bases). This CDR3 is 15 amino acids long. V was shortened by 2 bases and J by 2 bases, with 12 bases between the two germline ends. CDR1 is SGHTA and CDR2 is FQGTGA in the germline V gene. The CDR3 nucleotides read TGTGCCAGCAGCTTAGTCGCGGGGCAAAACTATGGCTACACCTTC. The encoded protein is CASSLVAGQNYGYTF.

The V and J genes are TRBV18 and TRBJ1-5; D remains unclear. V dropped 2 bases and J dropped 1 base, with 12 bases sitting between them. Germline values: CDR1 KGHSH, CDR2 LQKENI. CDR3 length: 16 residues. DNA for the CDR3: TGTGCCAGCTCACCATGGGCATCCACAAGCAATCAGCCCCAGCATTTT. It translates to CASSPWASTSNQPQHF. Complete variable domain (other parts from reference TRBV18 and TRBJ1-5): NAGVMQNPRHLVRRRGQEARLRCSPMKGHSHVYWYRQLPEEGLKFMVYLQKENIIDESGMPKERFSAEFPKEGPSILRIQQVVRGDSAAYFCASSPWASTSNQPQHFGDGTRLSIL.

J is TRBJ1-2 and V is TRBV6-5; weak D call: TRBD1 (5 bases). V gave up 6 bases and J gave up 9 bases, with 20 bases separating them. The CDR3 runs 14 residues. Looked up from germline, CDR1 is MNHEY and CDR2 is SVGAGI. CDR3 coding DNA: TGTGCCAGCAGCCCCGGAGGGACCCTTGCGAGCTACACCTTC. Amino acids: CASSPGGTLASYTF.

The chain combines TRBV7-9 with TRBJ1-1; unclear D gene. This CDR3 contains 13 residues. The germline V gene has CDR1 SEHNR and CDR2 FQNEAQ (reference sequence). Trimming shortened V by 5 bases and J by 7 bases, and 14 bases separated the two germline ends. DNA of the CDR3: TGTGCCAGCAGCCCAACGGGGTTTGGTGAAGCTTTCTTT. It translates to CASSPTGFGEAFF.

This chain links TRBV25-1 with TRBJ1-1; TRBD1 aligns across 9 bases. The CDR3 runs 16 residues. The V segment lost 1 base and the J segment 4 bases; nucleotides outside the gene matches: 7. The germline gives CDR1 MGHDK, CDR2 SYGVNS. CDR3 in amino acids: CASSELEDRGITEAFF. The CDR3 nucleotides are TGTGCCAGCAGTGAATTGGAGGACAGGGGTATCACTGAAGCTTTCTTT.